This T cell receptor beta chain stems from a study of T-cell memory formation after mild COVID-19. From the 5' RACE reads, TCRdb called clonotypes with MiXCR, one entry per CDR3 protein. The sample lists 450,000 or so distinct CDR3 sequences; roughly 20% were seen once. In regard to this clonotype: The antigen is undetermined.

Findings and limits, study-wide: Those CD4+ clones that contracted were mainly in CM and EM (CD8+ ones in EMRA). Some SARS-CoV-2-responding clones were already detected in memory before infection.

This CDR3 has 17 amino acids. Germline loops: CDR1 LGHNA, CDR2 YNFKEQ. Losses at the gene ends were 1 base for V and 7 bases for J; bases not matched to a gene: 6. This clonotype originated in an adult woman who had mild COVID-19 (a few samples of this study predate the infection). Cell type and time point are not known. Sequencing was performed on PBMCs or a T cell subset sorted from them (not recorded which). This chain connects TRBV4-2 to TRBJ2-1; 14 positions match TRBD2. The CDR3 spells CASSQGHGTSGSNEQFF. The CDR3 DNA sequence: TGTGCCAGCAGCCAAGGACACGGGACTAGCGGGAGTAATGAGCAGTTCTTC.